The 18 T cell receptor beta chains reported below all come from one sample, sequenced in a study of control samples from healthy donors and cancer patients. Libraries were prepared by immunoSEQ multiplex PCR; TCRdb keeps only in-frame clonotypes and omits some of them. This sample carries some 64,000 clones, about 90% of them seen once, and the ten largest clones take approximately 2.1%. The sample was PBMCs. Receptors were obtained from a woman aged 50 to 60 with head and neck cancer.

The V call is TRBV7-2, the J call TRBJ2-3; 9 bases agree with TRBD1. The CDR3 sequence is 15 residues long. V shed 5 bases and J 4 bases; nucleotides not matched to a gene: 7. Germline CDR1 and CDR2: SGHTA and FQGNSA. The CDR3 protein is CASSGGTGWADTQYF. CDR3 nucleotides: TGTGCCAGCAGCGGGGGGACAGGGTGGGCAGATACGCAGTATTTT.

This chain links TRBV28 with TRBJ1-2, with a weak D call TRBD1 (5 bases). The CDR3 loop spans 16 amino acids. Trimming pared 6 bases from V and 1 base from J, leaving 18 bases between. From germline, CDR1 is MDHEN and CDR2 SYDVKM. The CDR3 sequence: CASSPLIGAINYGYTF. The CDR3 DNA sequence: TGTGCCAGCAGCCCACTAATTGGGGCGATTAACTATGGCTACACCTTC.

The chain recombines TRBV2 with TRBJ2-3; D is uncertain. In germline, CDR1 is SNHLY, CDR2 FYNNEI. The ends were cut back, 3 bases at V and 2 bases at J, with 18 bases in the middle. The CDR3 length is 17 residues. The DNA of the CDR3 is TGTGCCAGCAGTGACGGCAGGTCAGCAAGGGACACAGATACGCAGTATTTT. The encoded protein is CASSDGRSARDTDTQYF.

The chain combines TRBV27 with TRBJ2-7; D may be TRBD1 (5 bases). The CDR3 has 12 residues. CDR1 is MNHEY and CDR2 is SMNVEV in the germline V gene (reference sequence). Trimming shortened V by 3 bases and J by 7 bases, and 10 bases separated the two germline ends. The CDR3 here is CASSFRVGEQYF. CDR3 bases: TGTGCCAGCAGTTTCAGGGTTGGTGAGCAGTACTTC.

The genes are TRBV6-5 and TRBJ2-3; a possible D gene is TRBD1 (5 bases). This CDR3 is built from 15 residues. Trimming shortened V by 0 bases and J by 2 bases, and 9 bases separated the two germline ends. Germline loops: CDR1 MNHEY, CDR2 SVGAGI. CDR3 in amino acids: CASSYSAGNTDTQYF. CDR3 in DNA: TGTGCCAGCAGTTACTCTGCAGGGAACACAGATACGCAGTATTTT.

This chain links TRBV2 with TRBJ2-5; tentatively, D is TRBD2 (6 bases). The CDR3 is 14 residues long. Germline V gene data show CDR1 as SNHLY and CDR2 as FYNNEI. Trimming left V 4 bases short and J 2 bases short, with 11 bases between. The CDR3 sequence: CASSAGRKQETQYF. As DNA, the CDR3 is TGTGCCAGCAGTGCTGGGAGGAAGCAAGAGACCCAGTACTTC.

The gene calls are TRBV7-2 and TRBJ2-7, with D tentatively TRBD1 or TRBD2 (6 bases each). V shed 5 bases and J shed 4 bases, with 18 bases lying between them. Germline V lookup: CDR1 SGHTA, CDR2 FQGNSA. This CDR3 region has 15 residues. The CDR3 reads CASSPRQEGIYEQYF. The CDR3 region has the DNA TGTGCCAGCAGCCCCCGACAGGAGGGAATATACGAGCAGTACTTC.

The chain carries TRBV6-2 or TRBV6-3 and TRBJ2-5, with TRBD1 as a possible D gene (6 bases). The germline gives CDR1 MNHEY, CDR2 SVGEGT. This CDR3 spans 14 amino acids. V lost 0 bases, J lost 5 bases, and 10 bases lay in between. The CDR3 protein is CASSYSGTSETQYF. In nucleotides, the CDR3 is TGTGCCAGCAGTTACTCCGGGACATCGGAGACCCAGTACTTC.

The V and J genes are TRBV19 and TRBJ2-2; D may be TRBD1 (6 bases). The length of the CDR3 is 15 residues. Between the trimmed V and J ends, which lost 6 bases and 8 bases, there was a span of 19 bases. Germline V lookup: CDR1 LNHDA, CDR2 SQIVND (reference sequence). Here the CDR3 DNA reads TGTGCCAGTAGCTTATCCTCACTCGACAGGGGGGAGCTGTTTTTT. Translated: CASSLSSLDRGELFF.

J is TRBJ1-6 and V is TRBV28, with TRBD1 matching 9 bases. The CDR3 extends over 14 amino acids. CDR1 and CDR2 (germline): MDHEN, SYDVKM. V shed 3 bases and J 11 bases; nucleotides not matched to a gene: 5. The CDR3 DNA reads TGTGCCAGCAGTTTCAGGACAGGGGAAACACCCCTCCACTTT. This encodes CASSFRTGETPLHF.

The chain joins TRBV5-5 to TRBJ2-7; unclear D gene. Germline-derived CDR1 and CDR2 are SGHKS and YYEKEE (reference sequence). Deletions cut 4 bases from V and 3 bases from J, with 11 bases between. This CDR3 is built from 13 residues. CDR3 in DNA: TGTGCCAGCAGCGGTGGGCGGAGCTACGAGCAGTACTTC. Translation: CASSGGRSYEQYF. The full variable domain, completed using reference TRBV5-5 and TRBJ2-7, is DAGVTQSPTHLIKTRGQQVTLRCSPISGHKSVSWYQQVLGQGPQFIFQYYEKEERGRGNFPDRFSARQFPNYSSELNVNALLLGDSALYLCASSGGRSYEQYFGPGTRLTVT.

About this clone: Other DNA sequences in this sample translate to the same CDR3. The rearrangement joins TRBV4-1 to TRBJ2-3; D tentatively fits TRBD1 or TRBD2 (5 bases each). V lost 0 bases and J lost 0, with 10 bases in between. The CDR3 covers 16 residues. Germline V lookup: CDR1 MGHRA, CDR2 YSYEKL. Here the CDR3 DNA reads TGCGCCAGCAGCCAAGATCAGGGACCTAGCACAGATACGCAGTATTTT. This translates into CASSQDQGPSTDTQYF.

The CDR3 is CASSLDRSYEQYF. The CDR3 region has the DNA TGCGCCAGCAGCTTGGATAGGAGCTACGAGCAGTACTTC. The genes are TRBV5-1 and TRBJ2-7, with D unresolved. Germline V CDR1 and CDR2: SGHRS, YFSETQ. This CDR3 contains 13 residues. Trimming took off 0 bases at V and 3 bases at J, with 7 bases between the two ends.

V gene TRBV6-5 combines with J gene TRBJ2-3; unclear D gene. The germline V gene encodes CDR1 MNHEY and CDR2 SVGAGI. Trimming shortened V by 0 bases and J by 8 bases, and 9 bases separated the two germline ends. This CDR3 has 13 residues. CDR3 bases: TGTGCCAGCAGTTACTCGCAAAGCTCTACGCAGTATTTT. The encoded protein is CASSYSQSSTQYF.

This clone was detected only a few times. V usage is TRBV2 and J usage is TRBJ1-3, with D perhaps TRBD1 (5 bases). This CDR3 is 16 amino acids long. V lost 6 bases to trimming and J lost 0 bases, with 15 bases between them. The V gene's germline CDR1 is SNHLY and CDR2 FYNNEI. CDR3 region: CASRSTGANSGNTIYF. The CDR3 DNA follows: TGTGCCAGCAGGTCAACCGGGGCCAACTCTGGAAACACCATATATTTT.

This clone was observed a handful of times. The chain uses TRBV7-2 and TRBJ2-4, with 9 bases fitting TRBD1. Trimming removed 0 bases from V and 3 bases from J; junction bases left unmatched: 6. This CDR3 spans 17 amino acids. Germline CDR1 SGHTA, CDR2 FQGNSA. CDR3 region: CASSLANRGRLKNIQYF. The CDR3 bases are TGTGCCAGCAGCTTAGCGAACAGGGGGCGCCTCAAAAACATTCAGTACTTC.

J is TRBJ2-3 and V is TRBV15, with 12 bases aligning to TRBD2. The V segment lost 8 bases and the J segment 5 bases; nucleotides outside the gene matches: 8. Germline V gives CDR1 LNHNV, CDR2 YYDKDF (reference sequence). This CDR3 is built from 15 residues. Here the CDR3 DNA reads TGTGCCACCTACCTAGCGGGGGGGCCGATAGATACGCAGTATTTT. Translating gives CATYLAGGPIDTQYF.

The chain carries TRBV28 and TRBJ1-2; D is unresolved. Germline-derived CDR1 and CDR2 are MDHEN and SYDVKM. The CDR3 totals 15 residues. Trimming took off 2 bases at V and 4 bases at J, with 14 bases between the two ends. CDR3 nucleotides: TGTGCCAGCAGTTTAGGACCCCCAGAGGGCTATGGCTACACCTTC. The encoded protein is CASSLGPPEGYGYTF.